This TCR beta chain was identified during a study of control samples from healthy donors and cancer patients. Using immunoSEQ multiplex PCR, the repertoire was profiled, and TCRdb retains in-frame clones only, with some absent. Altogether more than 25,000 clones are present, roughly 85% being singletons, with the ten largest covering 6.5% to 8%. The CDR3 spans 15 residues. Germline V gene data show CDR1 as MNHEY and CDR2 as SMNVEV (reference sequence). V lost 0 bases, J lost 8 bases, and 16 bases lay in between. The sample comprised PBMCs. The TCR was taken from a woman aged 55-75 years with head and neck cancer. The chain joins TRBV27 to TRBJ1-2; D gene unclear. CDR3: CASSLSTVPGEGYTF. In DNA, the CDR3 is TGTGCCAGCAGTTTATCCACAGTCCCCGGGGAGGGCTACACCTTC.